The 17 T cell receptor beta chains in this list originate from one sample, sequenced in a study of human T cells and chemical hapten exposure. TCRdb fed the RACE reads into MiXCR, producing one record per CDR3 protein. The data hold approximately 340,000 distinct CDR3 sequences, with about 7% observed a single time. Sample time point: patch test 1, 2 weeks after DPC sensitization. Treatment defined: therapeutic diphenylcyclopropenone sensitization with weekly scalp DPC. Sequencing was performed on whole blood, taken in connection with sensitization to the hapten diphenylcyclopropenone (DPC). Receptors originate from a woman under 30 with alopecia areata. Some clones in this sample may be carry-over from other donors' samples.

The chain uses TRBV2 and TRBJ1-6, with D tentatively TRBD1 (6 bases). V lost 6 bases and J lost 7, with 13 bases in between. In germline, CDR1 is SNHLY, CDR2 FYNNEI. This CDR3 is built from 14 residues. The CDR3 sequence is CASRTGQTNSPLHF. The CDR3 DNA reads as TGTGCCAGCAGGACTGGACAGACCAATTCACCCCTCCACTTT.

This clonotype was found a few times. The chain uses TRBV11-3 and TRBJ2-3; 9 nucleotides match TRBD1. With 4 bases clipped from V and 2 bases from J, the junction kept 4 bases outside the gene matches. CDR1 is SGHNT and CDR2 is YENEEA in the germline V gene. The CDR3 totals 15 residues. For the CDR3, the DNA is TGTGCCAGCAGCTCCCGGACAGGGGCCACAGATACGCAGTATTTT. Translation: CASSSRTGATDTQYF.

This clonotype was observed many times. CDR3 protein: CASSPGRSSTDTQYF. CDR3 sequence (DNA): TGTGCCAGCAGCCCCGGACGGAGCAGCACAGATACGCAGTATTTT. J is TRBJ2-3 and V is TRBV5-4; D unclear. CDR3 length: 15 residues. Germline values: CDR1 SGHNT, CDR2 YYREEE (reference sequence). V lost 4 bases and J lost 0, with 12 bases in between. Supplemented by reference TRBV5-4 and TRBJ2-3, the full variable domain reads ETGVTQSPTHLIKTRGQQVTLRCSSQSGHNTVSWYQQALGQGPQFIFQYYREEENGRGNFPPRFSGLQFPNYSSELNVNALELDDSALYLCASSPGRSSTDTQYFGPGTRLTVL.

This clonotype was observed a handful of times. The rearrangement links TRBV7-2 to TRBJ1-1; no definite D call. The CDR3 totals 12 residues. Trimming stripped 1 base from V and 11 bases from J, with 11 bases between. CDR1 is SGHTA and CDR2 is FQGNSA in the germline V gene. CDR3 bases: TGTGCCAGCAGCTTAGTATGGGGTCGGGCTTTCTTT. It codes for CASSLVWGRAFF.

V and J are TRBV18 and TRBJ2-5; D uncertain. The CDR3 runs to 15 residues. Germline V lookup: CDR1 KGHSH, CDR2 LQKENI. V was pared by 1 base and J by 2 bases, with 11 bases between. The CDR3 nucleotides read TGTGCCAGCTCACCACGGCGGCAGGCTCAAGAGACCCAGTACTTC. As protein: CASSPRRQAQETQYF.

The chain joins TRBV20-1 to TRBJ2-7; 7 positions agree with TRBD2. Germline V gene sequence: CDR1 DFQATT, CDR2 SNEGSKA (reference sequence). This CDR3 has 12 residues. J lost 6 bases, V lost 0 bases, and 2 bases had no gene match. The CDR3 protein is CSAREGGSEQYF. For the CDR3, the DNA is TGCAGTGCTAGAGAGGGGGGGAGCGAGCAGTACTTC.

This clonotype has a handful of counts. V usage is TRBV9 and J usage is TRBJ2-5; tentative D call: TRBD2 (7 bases). V was trimmed by 0 bases and J by 2 bases, leaving 14 bases between them. Germline assignment: CDR1 SGDLS and CDR2 YYNGEE. This CDR3 comprises 16 residues. This chain's CDR3 is CASSVASAGAQETQYF. The CDR3 bases are TGTGCCAGCAGCGTAGCTTCGGCGGGGGCTCAAGAGACCCAGTACTTC.

The sample holds a few counts of this clonotype. The chain has TRBV7-2 and TRBJ1-1, with D hard to call. Germline CDR1 reads SGHTA; CDR2 reads FQGNSA. Trimming pared 4 bases from V and 0 bases from J, leaving 18 bases between. This CDR3 is built from 17 residues. The CDR3 loop is CASSSAFGIRLNTEAFF. Written as DNA, the CDR3 is TGTGCCAGCAGCTCCGCCTTCGGGATCAGGTTGAACACTGAAGCTTTCTTT.

V and J are TRBV6-5 and TRBJ1-4; TRBD1 aligns across 7 bases. V lost 4 bases and J lost 5; bases outside the gene matches: 4. This CDR3 region has 14 residues. Germline lookup yields CDR1 MNHEY and CDR2 SVGAGI. The DNA for the CDR3 is TGTGCCAGCAGTTCCCCCAGGGGGAATGAAAAACTGTTTTTT. It specifies CASSSPRGNEKLFF.

Many counts were recorded for this clonotype. One end of the junction fails to match germline, which may point to a read error. The V call is TRBV12-3 or TRBV12-4, the J call TRBJ2-7; 11 nucleotides align to TRBD1. This CDR3 spans 11 amino acids. Here the CDR3 reads CASSMGQGVLF. In DNA, the CDR3 is TGTGCCAGCAGTATGGGACAGGGGGTTTTGTTC.

The rearrangement links TRBV11-2 to TRBJ2-5; D not resolved. The V gene lost 2 bases and the J gene lost 5 bases, with 6 bases spanning the gap. This CDR3 is built from 12 residues. CDR1 is SGHAT, CDR2 FQNNGV, per germline. Here the CDR3 reads CASSLSLETQYF. The CDR3 coding sequence is TGTGCCAGCAGCTTAAGCCTGGAGACCCAGTACTTC.

The chain carries TRBV6-5 and TRBJ2-5, with D tentatively TRBD1 or TRBD2 (6 bases each). The CDR3 has 14 residues. CDR1 and CDR2 from the germline V gene are MNHEY and SVGAGI. With 6 bases removed from V and 5 bases from J, the gap between germline ends came to 16 bases. The CDR3 is CASRGRGAGETQYF. CDR3 coding DNA: TGTGCCAGCAGGGGTAGGGGGGCCGGTGAGACCCAGTACTTC.

As concerns this clonotype: This sequence may be a read error, since a much larger clone differs from it by one base. The chain uses TRBV12-3 or TRBV12-4 and TRBJ2-7; D is perhaps TRBD2 (7 bases). V lost 8 bases and J 5 bases, leaving 16 bases between the germline ends. This CDR3 has 13 amino acids. CDR3 coding DNA: TGTGCCAGCTCTAGGGGGGGGCTCCACGAGCAGTACTTC. This codes for CASSRGGLHEQYF.

This clonotype was picked up many times. The chain uses TRBV5-1 and TRBJ2-1, with D perhaps matching TRBD1 (5 bases). This CDR3 is built from 12 residues. V was shortened by 0 bases and J by 9 bases, with 7 bases between the two germline ends. In germline, CDR1 is SGHRS, CDR2 YFSETQ. CDR3 bases: TGCGCCAGCAGCTTGGTTGACAGTGAGCAGTTCTTC. This gives the protein CASSLVDSEQFF.

This clonotype has just a few counts. This chain uses TRBV4-1 with TRBJ1-3; possible D gene TRBD1, 5 bases. This CDR3 has 16 residues. Trimming took 3 bases from V and 3 from J, leaving 15 bases between them. In germline, CDR1 is MGHRA, CDR2 YSYEKL. CDR3 loop: CASSHAGGTIGNTIYF. CDR3 DNA sequence: TGCGCCAGCAGCCATGCCGGGGGTACGATTGGAAACACCATATATTTT.

This chain links TRBV13 with TRBJ1-3; D not certain. Between the trimmed V and J ends, which lost 0 bases and 0 bases, there was a span of 12 bases. The CDR3 covers 17 residues. From germline, CDR1 is PRHDT and CDR2 FYEKMQ (reference sequence). The CDR3, as DNA: TGTGCCAGCAGCTTAGGCCGGAAGGATCACTCTGGAAACACCATATATTTT. This gives the protein CASSLGRKDHSGNTIYF.

This clonotype was detected many times. V usage is TRBV15 and J usage is TRBJ2-3; unclear D gene. Trimming removed 2 bases from V and 0 bases from J, with 12 bases in between. From germline, CDR1 is LNHNV and CDR2 YYDKDF (reference sequence). The CDR3 is 16 residues long. CDR3 coding DNA: TGTGCCACCAGCAGACCTACCCTGGACAGCACAGATACGCAGTATTTT. It specifies CATSRPTLDSTDTQYF.